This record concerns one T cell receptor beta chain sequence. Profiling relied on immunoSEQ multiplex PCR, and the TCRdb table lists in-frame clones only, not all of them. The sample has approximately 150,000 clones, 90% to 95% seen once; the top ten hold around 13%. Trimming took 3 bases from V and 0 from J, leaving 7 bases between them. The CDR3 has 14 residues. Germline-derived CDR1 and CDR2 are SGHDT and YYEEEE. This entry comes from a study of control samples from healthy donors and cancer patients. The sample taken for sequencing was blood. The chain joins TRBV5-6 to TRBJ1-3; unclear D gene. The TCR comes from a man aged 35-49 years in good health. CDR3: CASSSFSSGNTIYF. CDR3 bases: TGTGCCAGCAGCTCGTTCAGCTCTGGAAACACCATATATTTT.